This TCR beta chain was captured by sequencing in a study of T cell responses to AZD1222 COVID-19 vaccine (dated by TCRdb to the early 2020s). Describing the broader study: TCR sequencing covered more than 230 trial participants: about 210 given two doses of AZD1222 and 26 given two doses of MenACWY control vaccine. Enrollment into the trials was organized by age into subgroups of 18-55, 56-69 and 70-plus years, and those subgroups contained approximately 150, 30 and 60 TCR-sequenced participants, respectively.

The CDR3 regions of human TCRbeta chains were analyzed by immunosequencing. In the authors' own workflow: Repertoire TCRs were checked for matches against a reference library of SARS-CoV-2-specific TCRs that had been generated using the MIRA antigen-specificity platform. Breadth was defined as the fraction of unique TCRs that were SARS-CoV-2-associated, and depth was defined as the fraction of total T cells that were SARS-CoV-2-associated. Using the MIRA data, each spike-specific TCR was mapped to the spike region that the TCR reacts to and placed in a CD4 or CD8 class. Log10-transformed breadth and depth values were compared by one-way ANOVA with Sidak's multiple comparisons tests. Imported from immuneACCESS, the table was reduced by TCRdb to in-frame sequences with V and J called. These copies leave out some clones; in studies compared against another copy, an unresolved V gene accounts for under half, and the cause of the remainder is not known. That table gives V, J and clone size, and the DNA gave D and trimming. The sample records some 120,000 clones, around 89% of which are singletons. The top ten clonotypes cover 11% of the sample.

Concerning this clone: Its antigen is unknown. No quality values exist for individual bases; no much larger clone is one base distant.

The sample's time point label, in plain terms: baseline before first vaccination. The treatment or condition label on this specimen signifies: meningococcal conjugate vaccine given as trial control. Vaccinee samples came from UK trials COV001 and COV002, including a single-blind randomized controlled phase 2/3 trial of AZD1222 (ChAdOx1 nCoV-19) in healthy adults. For TCRbeta chain sequencing, PBMC samples from trial participants were taken at day 0 and at day 28 after the second dose. In the germline V gene, CDR1 corresponds to LGHNA and CDR2 to YNFKEQ. The CDR3, cysteine through phenylalanine, is 20 amino acids long. CDR3 DNA is the only sequence kept; it has 60 bases, read in frame from the first base. For this chain, trimming is 1 base at the V end and 6 bases at the J end, and the number of junction bases without a gene match is 17. General study outcomes and caveats: Conclusions about previously exposed vaccinees are limited, since just 6 or 7 AZD1222 recipients were seropositive for SARS-CoV-2 at baseline. Spike-specific TCR breadth and depth rose significantly after two AZD1222 doses compared with day 0 and with MenACWY recipients. Most participants were white British and females outnumbered males, and the authors suggested that clonal diversity may have been underestimated. Because no day 14 peak-response samples were available, repertoires were characterized only after the peak T cell response. Vaccine-associated CD4 TCRs spanned the whole spike protein, with dominant responses in regions 160-218 and 743-854. Reportedly, almost half of the unique spike-specific TCRs recognized epitopes lying outside the regions that are mutated in the B.1.351 and B.1.1.7 variants. In the small 56-69-year group, the increase in depth fell short of significance, most likely because of low power.

The receptor comes from an adult in good health. The rearranged segments are TRBV4-2 and TRBJ2-7; 14 central bases correspond to TRBD2. The material was peripheral blood, obtained on day 0 of MenACWY control vaccination. The DNA sequence is given as TGTGCCAGCAGCCAAGCATTCGGCGGACTAGCGGGAGGACCTTCCACCGAGCAGTACTTC. Protein translation: CASSQAFGGLAGGPSTEQYF.